These 17 T cell receptor beta chains were sequenced from one sample in a study of blood T cell repertoires in COVID-19. Repertoires were generated with immunoSEQ multiplex PCR, while TCRdb's copy carries only in-frame clones and drops some. This sample carries under 300,000 clones, 70% to 90% of them seen once, and the ten largest clones take less than 4%. The sequenced sample consisted of peripheral blood. The source of these receptors is a young man with active or convalescent COVID-19.

This chain uses TRBV6-5 with TRBJ2-4, with 9 bases that match TRBD2. J gave up 4 bases and V 5 bases, and 3 bases lay outside the gene matches. This CDR3 region has 14 residues. Germline CDR1 is MNHEY and CDR2 is SVGAGI. CDR3 nucleotide sequence: TGTGCCAGCAGTCCTCTAGCGGGAAAAAACATTCAGTACTTC. This sequence encodes CASSPLAGKNIQYF.

This clone was counted a single time. The rearrangement links TRBV10-3 to TRBJ2-7; maybe TRBD1 (5 bases). CDR3 length: 11 amino acids. Germline values: CDR1 ENHRY, CDR2 SYGVKD. Trimming pared 8 bases from V and 7 bases from J, leaving 12 bases between. CDR3 in DNA: TGTGCCATCGGGGCTCATTCGGAGCAGTACTTC. This sequence encodes CAIGAHSEQYF.

The chain couples TRBV6-4 to TRBJ1-6; 9 nucleotides agree with TRBD1. The CDR3 length is 17 residues. Germline loops: CDR1 MRHNA, CDR2 SNTAGT. The V segment lost 4 bases and the J segment 9 bases; nucleotides outside the gene matches: 13. CDR3 in DNA: TGTGCCAGCAGTGCCTTCCCCGTCCTGGACAGGGGTTCACCCCTCCACTTT. Protein sequence: CASSAFPVLDRGSPLHF.

The chain has TRBV7-9 and TRBJ2-5; TRBD2 matches at 7 bases. Per the germline V gene, CDR1 is SEHNR and CDR2 is FQNEAQ (reference sequence). The CDR3 has 12 amino acids. V lost 6 bases and J lost 3; bases outside the gene matches: 1. The CDR3: CASSLAEETQYF. CDR3 nucleotides: TGTGCCAGCAGTCTAGCGGAAGAGACCCAGTACTTC.

The V and J genes are TRBV28 and TRBJ2-3, with D possibly being TRBD2 (5 bases). Germline V lookup: CDR1 MDHEN, CDR2 SYDVKM. Trimming shortened V by 3 bases and J by 2 bases, and 12 bases separated the two germline ends. The length of the CDR3 is 15 residues. The CDR3 bases are TGTGCCAGCAGTTTGGGGAGCGGAACCACAGATACGCAGTATTTT. Translation: CASSLGSGTTDTQYF.

The genes are TRBV27 and TRBJ2-1; 11 nucleotides agree with TRBD2. The CDR3 has 16 residues. With 5 bases clipped from V and 1 base from J, the junction kept 4 bases outside the gene matches. Germline lookup yields CDR1 MNHEY and CDR2 SMNVEV (reference sequence). The CDR3 loop reads CASSPWTSGSYNEQFF. The DNA of the CDR3 is TGTGCCAGCAGTCCCTGGACTAGCGGGTCCTACAATGAGCAGTTCTTC.

This chain uses TRBV5-1 with TRBJ1-6, with 8 bases fitting TRBD1. This CDR3 is 14 amino acids long. Germline V gene sequence: CDR1 SGHRS, CDR2 YFSETQ. Losses at the gene ends were 8 bases for V and 7 bases for J; bases not matched to a gene: 8. CDR3 coding DNA: TGCGCCAGTACTCCGACAGGGGTCAATTCACCCCTCCACTTT. Its translation: CASTPTGVNSPLHF.

The V gene is TRBV7-9, the J gene TRBJ1-1; weak D call: TRBD1 (6 bases). There are 15 residues in the CDR3. V was shortened by 5 bases and J by 3 bases, with 16 bases between the two germline ends. In germline, CDR1 is SEHNR, CDR2 FQNEAQ (reference sequence). This chain's CDR3 is CASSARQVGDTEAFF. The DNA of the CDR3 is TGTGCCAGCAGCGCTAGACAGGTCGGGGACACTGAAGCTTTCTTT.

The rearrangement links TRBV12-5 to TRBJ1-1; the D is unclear. This CDR3 is 14 amino acids long. The V end lost 10 bases, the J end lost 0 bases, and 15 bases lay between the germline ends. Germline V gene sequence: CDR1 LGHNT, CDR2 FRNRAP. The DNA of the CDR3 is TGTGCTACCAGAGAGGGTTTCATGAACACTGAAGCTTTCTTT. As protein: CATREGFMNTEAFF.

This clone has a single count. The chain employs TRBV5-1 and TRBJ1-5, with D tentatively TRBD1 (6 bases). The V end was cut by 4 bases, the J end by 6 bases, with 17 bases between. Per germline, CDR1 SGHRS and CDR2 YFSETQ. The CDR3 runs 15 residues. DNA for the CDR3: TGCGCCAGCAGCCCAATCGGGGGGGCAGGTCAGCCCCAGCATTTT. It codes for CASSPIGGAGQPQHF.

This clone showed up just once. The rearrangement links TRBV7-2 to TRBJ1-3; 7 bases fit TRBD1. Trimming cost V 6 bases and J 2 bases; bases outside gene matches: 4. CDR1 and CDR2 (germline): SGHTA, FQGNSA. The length of the CDR3 is 14 residues. DNA of the CDR3: TGTGCCAGCAGGACCGACAGGGCTGGAAACACCATATATTTT. This sequence encodes CASRTDRAGNTIYF.

The V and J genes are TRBV11-2 and TRBJ2-5, with 7 bases aligning to TRBD1. Germline V gene sequence: CDR1 SGHAT, CDR2 FQNNGV. This CDR3 comprises 15 residues. V was clipped by 4 bases and J by 3 bases; unmatched bases: 8. In nucleotides, the CDR3 is TGTGCCAGCAGCTACTATTCTGACAGGGAAGAGACCCAGTACTTC. It translates to CASSYYSDREETQYF.

The V call is TRBV7-9, the J call TRBJ2-3, with a possible D match to TRBD1 (6 bases). This CDR3 is built from 14 residues. V lost 6 bases to trimming and J lost 11 bases, with 21 bases between them. CDR1 is SEHNR and CDR2 is FQNEAQ in the germline V gene (reference sequence). CDR3 sequence (DNA): TGTGCCAGCAGTCCTCCCCAGCCGGAAGGGGGGCAGTATTTT. Translation gives CASSPPQPEGGQYF.

The J gene is TRBJ2-1, the V gene TRBV18, with TRBD2 matching 11 bases. CDR1 and CDR2 from the germline V gene are KGHSH and LQKENI. The V and J ends lost 5 bases and 10 bases, in that order; junction bases with no gene match: 16. This CDR3 region has 17 residues. CDR3 sequence (DNA): TGTGCCAGCTCATCAACAACCGGGACTAGCGGTGGAGTAGAGCAGTTCTTC. Its protein product is CASSSTTGTSGGVEQFF.

Many counts were recorded for this clone. The chain employs TRBV7-9 and TRBJ2-7; 8 positions match TRBD2. Germline values: CDR1 SEHNR, CDR2 FQNEAQ (reference sequence). The CDR3 consists of 12 residues. The V gene end was trimmed by 8 bases and the J gene end by 4 bases; junction bases not matched to a gene: 4. In DNA, the CDR3 is TGTGCCAGCGGGACTAGTTTTTACGAGCAGTACTTC. Its protein is CASGTSFYEQYF.

This rearrangement joins TRBV11-1 to TRBJ2-7; D might be TRBD2 (5 bases). The CDR3 totals 14 residues. The V end was cut by 4 bases, the J end by 6 bases, with 16 bases between. Germline V gene data show CDR1 as SGHAT and CDR2 as FQDESV (reference sequence). For the CDR3, the DNA is TGTGCCAGCAGCTCCCAACTGGGGAGTTCCGAGCAGTACTTC. Translating it yields CASSSQLGSSEQYF. The full variable domain, completed using reference TRBV11-1 and TRBJ2-7, is EAEVAQSPRYKITEKSQAVAFWCDPISGHATLYWYRQILGQGPELLVQFQDESVVDDSQLPKDRFSAERLKGVDSTLKIQPAELGDSAMYLCASSSQLGSSEQYFGPGTRLTVT.

This clone was seen more than once but under ten times. The rearrangement joins TRBV7-9 to TRBJ2-1; TRBD1 matches at 9 bases. Per the germline V gene, CDR1 is SEHNR and CDR2 is FQNEAQ (reference sequence). The CDR3 consists of 15 residues. V was pared by 4 bases and J by 5 bases, with 6 bases of the junction left unmatched. CDR3 sequence reads: CASSSGQGLNNEQFF. The CDR3 DNA sequence: TGTGCCAGCAGCTCGGGACAGGGTCTCAACAATGAGCAGTTCTTC.